One sample yielded the 17 T cell receptor beta chains listed below, sequenced in a study of OX40 agonist ivuxolimab in advanced cancers. The library was prepared using the immunoSEQ multiplex PCR assay. The table comes from immuneACCESS by way of TCRdb, which keeps in-frame sequences with V and J called. Part of the clones is missing from these tables; in studies checked, under half for an unresolved V gene and the rest for unknown reasons. Here the sample has tens of thousands of clones; about 89% occur a single time. The ten top clones hold 13% to 15% of the sample. The sequenced sample was CD4+ or CD8+ T cells sorted from blood, obtained in a trial of the OX40 agonist ivuxolimab. These receptors all come from an adult with an advanced solid tumor such as melanoma, head and neck, liver or kidney cancer.

The J gene is TRBJ2-7, the V gene TRBV11-1; D is unclear. CDR1 is SGHAT, CDR2 FQDESV, per germline (reference sequence). The CDR3 is 12 amino acids. The V and J ends lost 1 base and 4 bases respectively, with 5 bases between them. The CDR3 spells CASSLGRYEQYF. CDR3 in DNA: TGTGCCAGCAGCTTAGGTCGTTACGAGCAGTACTTC.

In its sample, this clone was seen once. V and J are TRBV5-1 and TRBJ2-5; D might be TRBD2 (5 bases). V gave up 7 bases and J gave up 5 bases, with 15 bases separating them. The CDR3 runs to 13 residues. Germline V gives CDR1 SGHRS, CDR2 YFSETQ. The CDR3 DNA follows: TGCGCCAGCGGCGACTTGAGGGAGGAGACCCAGTACTTC. As protein: CASGDLREETQYF.

The chain uses TRBV18 and TRBJ1-1; D call uncertain. The CDR3 extends over 15 amino acids. The V and J ends lost 0 bases and 5 bases respectively, with 13 bases between them. CDR1 KGHSH and CDR2 LQKENI come from the germline V gene. CDR3 in DNA: TGTGCCAGCTCACCACCATCTCGCGGGGAAACTGAAGCTTTCTTT. This translates into CASSPPSRGETEAFF.

The CDR3 coding sequence is TGCGCCAGCAGCTCTGTACCGGGACAGGGGTTTAGTGAGCAGTTCTTC. It is translated as CASSSVPGQGFSEQFF. This chain uses TRBV5-1 with TRBJ2-1; 10 nucleotides agree with TRBD1. The V segment lost 3 bases and the J segment 9 bases; nucleotides outside the gene matches: 12. Looked up from germline, CDR1 is SGHRS and CDR2 is YFSETQ. The CDR3 is 16 residues long.

The J gene is TRBJ2-5, the V gene TRBV5-1; D possibly corresponds to TRBD1 (5 bases). The germline gives CDR1 SGHRS, CDR2 YFSETQ. Trimming stripped 0 bases from V and 2 bases from J, with 14 bases between. This CDR3 has 16 residues. The CDR3: CASSLVAPQGQETQYF. In DNA, the CDR3 is TGCGCCAGCAGCTTGGTTGCCCCCCAGGGACAAGAGACCCAGTACTTC.

The chain uses TRBV7-9 and TRBJ1-2; D is ambiguous. Germline-derived CDR1 and CDR2 are SEHNR and FQNEAQ (reference sequence). There are 14 residues in the CDR3. Trimming cost V 1 base and J 5 bases, with 11 bases left between them. CDR3 sequence: CASSLVLSEYGYTF. The CDR3 nucleotides read TGTGCCAGCAGCTTAGTTTTGTCTGAGTATGGCTACACCTTC.

This clone was detected only a few times. The CDR3 bases are TGTGCCAGCAGCGTAGGCGGCCCCATGGAGGGGAACGAGCAGTACTTC. As protein: CASSVGGPMEGNEQYF. The chain has TRBV9 and TRBJ2-7, with a weak D call TRBD2 (6 bases). This CDR3 comprises 16 residues. CDR1 is SGDLS and CDR2 is YYNGEE in the germline V gene. Between the trimmed V and J ends, which lost 0 bases and 5 bases, there was a span of 18 bases.

V is TRBV9 and J is TRBJ2-1; 11 bases are shared with TRBD2. The CDR3 extends over 15 amino acids. CDR1 is SGDLS and CDR2 is YYNGEE in the germline V gene. After removal of 4 bases from V and 3 bases from J, the junction contained 3 bases not matched to a gene. This CDR3 is CASSLAGGHYNEQFF. For the CDR3, the DNA is TGTGCCAGCAGCCTAGCGGGAGGCCACTACAATGAGCAGTTCTTC.

The chain links TRBV19 to TRBJ1-5; no firm D call. V was pared by 3 bases and J by 2 bases, with 8 bases between. The CDR3 is 14 residues long. Germline V gives CDR1 LNHDA, CDR2 SQIVND (reference sequence). The CDR3 bases are TGTGCCAGTAGTATCGTTATGGGCAATCAGCCCCAGCATTTT. Translated: CASSIVMGNQPQHF.

This chain joins TRBV7-3 and TRBJ2-1; 8 bases are shared with TRBD1. The CDR3 is 14 amino acids. J gave up 7 bases and V 3 bases, and 5 bases lay outside the gene matches. CDR1 and CDR2 from the germline V gene are SGHTA and FQGTGA. CDR3 bases: TGTGCCAGCAGCTTCAGGGGGCGTAATAATGAGCAGTTCTTC. Protein: CASSFRGRNNEQFF.

The rearrangement links TRBV9 to TRBJ1-3; D remains unclear. Germline CDR1 reads SGDLS; CDR2 reads YYNGEE. Deletions cut 4 bases from V and 0 bases from J, with 5 bases between. CDR3 length equals 13 residues. CDR3 amino acids: CASSTTSGNTIYF. The CDR3 DNA follows: TGTGCCAGCAGCACTACCTCTGGAAACACCATATATTTT.

The chain employs TRBV11-2 and TRBJ2-3; D is possibly TRBD1 (6 bases). The V gene's germline CDR1 is SGHAT and CDR2 FQNNGV. CDR3 length: 14 residues. Trimming took off 5 bases at V and 3 bases at J, with 12 bases between the two ends. CDR3 residues: CASSPGQITDTQYF. CDR3 sequence (DNA): TGTGCCAGCAGCCCAGGACAGATTACAGATACGCAGTATTTT. Complete variable domain (other parts from reference TRBV11-2 and TRBJ2-3): EAGVAQSPRYKIIEKRQSVAFWCNPISGHATLYWYQQILGQGPKLLIQFQNNGVVDDSQLPKDRFSAERLKGVDSTLKIQPAKLEDSAVYLCASSPGQITDTQYFGPGTRLTVL.

The chain recombines TRBV4-1 with TRBJ2-2, with D possibly being TRBD1 (6 bases). Deletions cut 4 bases from V and 5 bases from J, with 14 bases between. Germline V CDR1 and CDR2: MGHRA, YSYEKL. This CDR3 has 15 residues. CDR3 DNA sequence: TGCGCCAGCAGCCCACTGGACAGCCCGACCGGGGAGCTGTTTTTT. Its protein is CASSPLDSPTGELFF.

In the case of this clone: The junction differs from germline at one of its ends, possibly a read error. The chain has TRBV2 and TRBJ2-3; possibly TRBD1 or TRBD2 for D (6 bases each). Germline lookup yields CDR1 SNHLY and CDR2 FYNNEI. The CDR3 is made up of 16 amino acids. The CDR3 coding sequence is TGTGCCACCAGTGAAAGAGGGGGGATAGGGCAAGATACGCAGTATTTT. The encoded protein is CATSERGGIGQDTQYF.

The chain has TRBV28 and TRBJ1-4, with 8 bases fitting TRBD1. The CDR3 contains 17 residues. The J segment lost 2 bases and the V segment lost 4 bases, leaving 9 bases of the junction unmatched. CDR1 and CDR2 from the germline V gene are MDHEN and SYDVKM. The CDR3 sequence: CASSSGATGVTNEKLFF. CDR3 DNA sequence: TGTGCCAGCAGTTCCGGGGCGACAGGGGTGACTAATGAAAAACTGTTTTTT.

With respect to this clone: The junction does not match germline at one end; this may be a read error. This rearrangement joins TRBV7-8 to TRBJ2-7; the match to TRBD1 covers 7 bases. This CDR3 contains 11 residues. Germline CDR1 is SGHVS and CDR2 is FQNEAQ. The DNA for the CDR3 is TGTGCCAGCAGCCCCGGGACAGCCCCTAACTTC. Translating it yields CASSPGTAPNF.

V gene TRBV15 combines with J gene TRBJ2-3, with D unresolved. The CDR3 covers 13 residues. CDR1 is LNHNV, CDR2 YYDKDF, per germline (reference sequence). V was trimmed by 0 bases and J by 6 bases, leaving 7 bases between them. Written as DNA, the CDR3 is TGTGCCACCAGCAGAGATTTAAGCGATACGCAGTATTTT. Translated, it gives CATSRDLSDTQYF.